This T cell receptor beta chain was recovered during a study of blood T cell repertoires in COVID-19. Study-wide background: Specimens from acute and convalescent COVID-19 originated in the United States, Italy and Spain. The cDNA or gDNA used as material had been derived from T cells, B-cell-depleted T cells, or PBMCs.

The CDR3 length is 16 residues. V shed 3 bases and J shed 2 bases, with 14 bases lying between them. The V gene's germline CDR1 is ENHRY and CDR2 SYGVKD. Per the original methods: Estimation of nucleated cell counts was performed using reference gene primer amplification. Assay: immunoSEQ multiplex PCR; the TCRdb copy retains only in-frame clones and omits some. The V and J calls and clone size are taken from that table; D and trimming were inferred from the DNA. The sample has some 290,000 clones, about nine tenths seen once. Patients from Seattle were sampled longitudinally, starting during active infection.

V and J are TRBV10-3 and TRBJ1-5; D is perhaps TRBD1 (5 bases). The specimen sequenced was peripheral blood. The receptor was isolated from a woman in her thirties with COVID-19, enrolled during active disease. In DNA form, the CDR3 reads TGTGCCATCAGTGATAAGGACATAACGGGCAATCAGCCCCAGCATTTT. Translated: CAISDKDITGNQPQHF.